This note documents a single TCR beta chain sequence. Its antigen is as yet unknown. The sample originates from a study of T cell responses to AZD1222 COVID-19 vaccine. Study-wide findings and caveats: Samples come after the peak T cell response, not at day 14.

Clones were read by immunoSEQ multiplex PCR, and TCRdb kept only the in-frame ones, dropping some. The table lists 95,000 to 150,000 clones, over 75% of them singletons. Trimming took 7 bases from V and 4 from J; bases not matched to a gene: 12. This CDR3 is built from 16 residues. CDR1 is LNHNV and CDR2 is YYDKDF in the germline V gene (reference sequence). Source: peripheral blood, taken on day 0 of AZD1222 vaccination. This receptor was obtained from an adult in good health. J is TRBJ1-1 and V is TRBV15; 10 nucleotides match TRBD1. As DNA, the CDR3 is TGTGCCACCACAACCGGGACAGGGGATTTTAGCACTGAAGCTTTCTTT. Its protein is CATTTGTGDFSTEAFF.